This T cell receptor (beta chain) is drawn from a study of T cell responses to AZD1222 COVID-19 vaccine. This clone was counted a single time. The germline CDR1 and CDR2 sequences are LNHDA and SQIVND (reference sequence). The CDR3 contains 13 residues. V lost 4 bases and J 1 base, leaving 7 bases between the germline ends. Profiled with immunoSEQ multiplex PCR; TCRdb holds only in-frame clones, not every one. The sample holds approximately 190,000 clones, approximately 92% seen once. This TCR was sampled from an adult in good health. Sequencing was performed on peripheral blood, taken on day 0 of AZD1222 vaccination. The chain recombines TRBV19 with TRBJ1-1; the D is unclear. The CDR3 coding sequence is TGTGCCAGTAGTACCTACGCGAACACTGAAGCTTTCTTT. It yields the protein CASSTYANTEAFF.